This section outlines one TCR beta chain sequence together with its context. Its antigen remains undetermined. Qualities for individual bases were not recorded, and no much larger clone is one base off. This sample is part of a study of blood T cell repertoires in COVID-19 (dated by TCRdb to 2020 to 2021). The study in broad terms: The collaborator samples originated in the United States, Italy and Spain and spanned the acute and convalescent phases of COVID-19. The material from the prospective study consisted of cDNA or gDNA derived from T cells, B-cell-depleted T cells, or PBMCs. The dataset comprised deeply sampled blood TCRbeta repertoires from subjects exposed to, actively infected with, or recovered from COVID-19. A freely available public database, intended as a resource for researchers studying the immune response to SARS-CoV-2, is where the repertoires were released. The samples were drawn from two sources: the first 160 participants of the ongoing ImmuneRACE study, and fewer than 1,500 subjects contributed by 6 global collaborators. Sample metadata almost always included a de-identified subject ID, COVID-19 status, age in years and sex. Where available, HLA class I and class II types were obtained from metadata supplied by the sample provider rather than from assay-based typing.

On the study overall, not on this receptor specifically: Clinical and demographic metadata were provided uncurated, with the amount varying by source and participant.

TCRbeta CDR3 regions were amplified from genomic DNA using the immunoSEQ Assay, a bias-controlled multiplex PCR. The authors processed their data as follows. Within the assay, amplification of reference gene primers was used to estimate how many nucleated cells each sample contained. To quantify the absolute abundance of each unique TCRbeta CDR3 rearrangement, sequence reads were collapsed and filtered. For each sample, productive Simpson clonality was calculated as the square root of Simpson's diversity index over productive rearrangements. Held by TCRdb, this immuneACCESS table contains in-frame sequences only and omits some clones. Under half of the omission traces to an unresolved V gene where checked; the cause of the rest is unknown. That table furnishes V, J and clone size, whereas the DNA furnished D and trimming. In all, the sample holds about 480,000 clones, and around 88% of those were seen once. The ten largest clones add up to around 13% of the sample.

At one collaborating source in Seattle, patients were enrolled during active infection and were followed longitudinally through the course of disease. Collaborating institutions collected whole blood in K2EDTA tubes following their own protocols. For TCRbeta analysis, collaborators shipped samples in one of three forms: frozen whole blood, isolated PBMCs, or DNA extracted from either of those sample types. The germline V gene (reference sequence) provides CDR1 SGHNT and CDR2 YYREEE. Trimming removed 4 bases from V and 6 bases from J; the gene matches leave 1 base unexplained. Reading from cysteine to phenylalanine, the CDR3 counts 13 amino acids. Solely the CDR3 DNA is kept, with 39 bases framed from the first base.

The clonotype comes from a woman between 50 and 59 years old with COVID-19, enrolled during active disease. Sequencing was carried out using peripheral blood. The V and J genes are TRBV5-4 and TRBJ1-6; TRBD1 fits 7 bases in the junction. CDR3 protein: CASSRDSNSPLHF. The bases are TGTGCCAGCAGCCGGGACAGTAATTCACCCCTCCACTTT.